This TCR beta chain was profiled in a study of blood T cell repertoires in COVID-19 (dated by TCRdb to 2020 to 2022). Regarding the research as a whole: Collaborator samples came from the United States, Italy and Spain and covered acute and convalescent phases of COVID-19. HLA class I and class II types, where available, came from metadata supplied by the sample provider rather than from assay-based typing. The samples were drawn from two sources: the first 160 participants of the ongoing ImmuneRACE study, and 1,254 subjects contributed by 6 global collaborators. Subjects who had been exposed to COVID-19, were actively infected with it, or had recovered from it provided the deeply sampled blood TCRbeta repertoires that made up the dataset. The repertoires were released in a freely available public database intended as a resource for research on the immune response to SARS-CoV-2. The prospective study material was composed of cDNA or gDNA derived from T cells, B-cell-depleted T cells, or PBMCs. Sample metadata almost always included a de-identified subject ID, COVID-19 status, age in years and sex.

General conclusions and limits of the study: Clinical and demographic metadata were provided uncurated, with the amount varying by source and participant.

With regard to this clone: Its antigen is not yet known. It has no much larger one-base neighbor in the sample; base qualities were not kept.

TCRbeta CDR3 regions were amplified from genomic DNA using the immunoSEQ Assay, a bias-controlled multiplex PCR. The source study handled its data this way. The number of nucleated cells in each sample was estimated from the amplification of reference gene primers within the assay. To quantify the absolute abundance of each unique TCRbeta CDR3 rearrangement, sequence reads were collapsed and filtered. For each sample, productive Simpson clonality was calculated by taking the square root of Simpson's diversity index across productive rearrangements. TCRdb mirrors the immuneACCESS table, restricted to in-frame sequences. Some clones are absent from its copies; in checked studies, under half trace to an unresolved V gene, and the reason for the others is unknown. V and J calls and clone size come straight from that table; D and trimming were deduced from the DNA. For this sample the table gives over 130,000 clones, of which around 84% were detected only once. The ten largest make up under 10% of the sample.

At one collaborating source in Seattle, patients were enrolled during active infection and were followed longitudinally through the course of disease. Each collaborating institution followed its own protocols to collect whole blood in K2EDTA tubes. For TCRbeta analysis, collaborators shipped samples in one of three forms: frozen whole blood, isolated PBMCs, or DNA extracted from either of those sample types. V and J lose 3 bases and 8 bases, and a span of 13 bases separates them. Per the germline V gene, LGHNA is the CDR1 and YSLEER is the CDR2. Reading from cysteine to phenylalanine, the CDR3 counts 13 amino acids. CDR3 DNA only is kept here, 39 bases in frame from base 1.

The sample was peripheral blood. This receptor was taken from a man aged 25-45 years with COVID-19, enrolled during active disease. The rearranged chain carries TRBV4-3 and TRBJ1-2; TRBD1 is perhaps the D gene, given 6 matching bases. The DNA reads as follows: TGCGCCAGCAGCCAGAATGGTGGGGGCGGCTACACCTTC. Its coded protein is CASSQNGGGGYTF.